This T cell receptor (beta chain) is drawn from a study of T cell repertoires in cytomegalovirus infection. The overall study: Public TCR beta signatures indicated both CMV infection and matching HLA type.

TCRdb reprocessed the reads with MiXCR, giving one entry per CDR3 protein. The table has 480,000 or so distinct CDR3 sequences, about 11% seen once; the top ten hold roughly a tenth. CDR1 is MNHEY, CDR2 SVGEGT, per germline. The V end was cut by 8 bases, the J end by 7 bases, with 17 bases between. This CDR3 is built from 13 residues. Study findings and constraints: What dominated the ex vivo response were HLA-C-restricted CMV-specific TCR beta clonotypes.

The sample holds many counts of this clonotype. Its antigen is still unknown. Sequencing input: PBMCs. The clonotype originates from a human donor in good health (CMV status not recorded). Some clones in this sample may be carry-over from other donors' samples. The rearrangement uses TRBV6-2 or TRBV6-3 and TRBJ2-5; tentatively, D is TRBD2 (6 bases). CDR3 nucleotides: TGTGCCAGCGGAGGCCCAGGGAGGTGGACCCAGTACTTC. Translation gives CASGGPGRWTQYF.